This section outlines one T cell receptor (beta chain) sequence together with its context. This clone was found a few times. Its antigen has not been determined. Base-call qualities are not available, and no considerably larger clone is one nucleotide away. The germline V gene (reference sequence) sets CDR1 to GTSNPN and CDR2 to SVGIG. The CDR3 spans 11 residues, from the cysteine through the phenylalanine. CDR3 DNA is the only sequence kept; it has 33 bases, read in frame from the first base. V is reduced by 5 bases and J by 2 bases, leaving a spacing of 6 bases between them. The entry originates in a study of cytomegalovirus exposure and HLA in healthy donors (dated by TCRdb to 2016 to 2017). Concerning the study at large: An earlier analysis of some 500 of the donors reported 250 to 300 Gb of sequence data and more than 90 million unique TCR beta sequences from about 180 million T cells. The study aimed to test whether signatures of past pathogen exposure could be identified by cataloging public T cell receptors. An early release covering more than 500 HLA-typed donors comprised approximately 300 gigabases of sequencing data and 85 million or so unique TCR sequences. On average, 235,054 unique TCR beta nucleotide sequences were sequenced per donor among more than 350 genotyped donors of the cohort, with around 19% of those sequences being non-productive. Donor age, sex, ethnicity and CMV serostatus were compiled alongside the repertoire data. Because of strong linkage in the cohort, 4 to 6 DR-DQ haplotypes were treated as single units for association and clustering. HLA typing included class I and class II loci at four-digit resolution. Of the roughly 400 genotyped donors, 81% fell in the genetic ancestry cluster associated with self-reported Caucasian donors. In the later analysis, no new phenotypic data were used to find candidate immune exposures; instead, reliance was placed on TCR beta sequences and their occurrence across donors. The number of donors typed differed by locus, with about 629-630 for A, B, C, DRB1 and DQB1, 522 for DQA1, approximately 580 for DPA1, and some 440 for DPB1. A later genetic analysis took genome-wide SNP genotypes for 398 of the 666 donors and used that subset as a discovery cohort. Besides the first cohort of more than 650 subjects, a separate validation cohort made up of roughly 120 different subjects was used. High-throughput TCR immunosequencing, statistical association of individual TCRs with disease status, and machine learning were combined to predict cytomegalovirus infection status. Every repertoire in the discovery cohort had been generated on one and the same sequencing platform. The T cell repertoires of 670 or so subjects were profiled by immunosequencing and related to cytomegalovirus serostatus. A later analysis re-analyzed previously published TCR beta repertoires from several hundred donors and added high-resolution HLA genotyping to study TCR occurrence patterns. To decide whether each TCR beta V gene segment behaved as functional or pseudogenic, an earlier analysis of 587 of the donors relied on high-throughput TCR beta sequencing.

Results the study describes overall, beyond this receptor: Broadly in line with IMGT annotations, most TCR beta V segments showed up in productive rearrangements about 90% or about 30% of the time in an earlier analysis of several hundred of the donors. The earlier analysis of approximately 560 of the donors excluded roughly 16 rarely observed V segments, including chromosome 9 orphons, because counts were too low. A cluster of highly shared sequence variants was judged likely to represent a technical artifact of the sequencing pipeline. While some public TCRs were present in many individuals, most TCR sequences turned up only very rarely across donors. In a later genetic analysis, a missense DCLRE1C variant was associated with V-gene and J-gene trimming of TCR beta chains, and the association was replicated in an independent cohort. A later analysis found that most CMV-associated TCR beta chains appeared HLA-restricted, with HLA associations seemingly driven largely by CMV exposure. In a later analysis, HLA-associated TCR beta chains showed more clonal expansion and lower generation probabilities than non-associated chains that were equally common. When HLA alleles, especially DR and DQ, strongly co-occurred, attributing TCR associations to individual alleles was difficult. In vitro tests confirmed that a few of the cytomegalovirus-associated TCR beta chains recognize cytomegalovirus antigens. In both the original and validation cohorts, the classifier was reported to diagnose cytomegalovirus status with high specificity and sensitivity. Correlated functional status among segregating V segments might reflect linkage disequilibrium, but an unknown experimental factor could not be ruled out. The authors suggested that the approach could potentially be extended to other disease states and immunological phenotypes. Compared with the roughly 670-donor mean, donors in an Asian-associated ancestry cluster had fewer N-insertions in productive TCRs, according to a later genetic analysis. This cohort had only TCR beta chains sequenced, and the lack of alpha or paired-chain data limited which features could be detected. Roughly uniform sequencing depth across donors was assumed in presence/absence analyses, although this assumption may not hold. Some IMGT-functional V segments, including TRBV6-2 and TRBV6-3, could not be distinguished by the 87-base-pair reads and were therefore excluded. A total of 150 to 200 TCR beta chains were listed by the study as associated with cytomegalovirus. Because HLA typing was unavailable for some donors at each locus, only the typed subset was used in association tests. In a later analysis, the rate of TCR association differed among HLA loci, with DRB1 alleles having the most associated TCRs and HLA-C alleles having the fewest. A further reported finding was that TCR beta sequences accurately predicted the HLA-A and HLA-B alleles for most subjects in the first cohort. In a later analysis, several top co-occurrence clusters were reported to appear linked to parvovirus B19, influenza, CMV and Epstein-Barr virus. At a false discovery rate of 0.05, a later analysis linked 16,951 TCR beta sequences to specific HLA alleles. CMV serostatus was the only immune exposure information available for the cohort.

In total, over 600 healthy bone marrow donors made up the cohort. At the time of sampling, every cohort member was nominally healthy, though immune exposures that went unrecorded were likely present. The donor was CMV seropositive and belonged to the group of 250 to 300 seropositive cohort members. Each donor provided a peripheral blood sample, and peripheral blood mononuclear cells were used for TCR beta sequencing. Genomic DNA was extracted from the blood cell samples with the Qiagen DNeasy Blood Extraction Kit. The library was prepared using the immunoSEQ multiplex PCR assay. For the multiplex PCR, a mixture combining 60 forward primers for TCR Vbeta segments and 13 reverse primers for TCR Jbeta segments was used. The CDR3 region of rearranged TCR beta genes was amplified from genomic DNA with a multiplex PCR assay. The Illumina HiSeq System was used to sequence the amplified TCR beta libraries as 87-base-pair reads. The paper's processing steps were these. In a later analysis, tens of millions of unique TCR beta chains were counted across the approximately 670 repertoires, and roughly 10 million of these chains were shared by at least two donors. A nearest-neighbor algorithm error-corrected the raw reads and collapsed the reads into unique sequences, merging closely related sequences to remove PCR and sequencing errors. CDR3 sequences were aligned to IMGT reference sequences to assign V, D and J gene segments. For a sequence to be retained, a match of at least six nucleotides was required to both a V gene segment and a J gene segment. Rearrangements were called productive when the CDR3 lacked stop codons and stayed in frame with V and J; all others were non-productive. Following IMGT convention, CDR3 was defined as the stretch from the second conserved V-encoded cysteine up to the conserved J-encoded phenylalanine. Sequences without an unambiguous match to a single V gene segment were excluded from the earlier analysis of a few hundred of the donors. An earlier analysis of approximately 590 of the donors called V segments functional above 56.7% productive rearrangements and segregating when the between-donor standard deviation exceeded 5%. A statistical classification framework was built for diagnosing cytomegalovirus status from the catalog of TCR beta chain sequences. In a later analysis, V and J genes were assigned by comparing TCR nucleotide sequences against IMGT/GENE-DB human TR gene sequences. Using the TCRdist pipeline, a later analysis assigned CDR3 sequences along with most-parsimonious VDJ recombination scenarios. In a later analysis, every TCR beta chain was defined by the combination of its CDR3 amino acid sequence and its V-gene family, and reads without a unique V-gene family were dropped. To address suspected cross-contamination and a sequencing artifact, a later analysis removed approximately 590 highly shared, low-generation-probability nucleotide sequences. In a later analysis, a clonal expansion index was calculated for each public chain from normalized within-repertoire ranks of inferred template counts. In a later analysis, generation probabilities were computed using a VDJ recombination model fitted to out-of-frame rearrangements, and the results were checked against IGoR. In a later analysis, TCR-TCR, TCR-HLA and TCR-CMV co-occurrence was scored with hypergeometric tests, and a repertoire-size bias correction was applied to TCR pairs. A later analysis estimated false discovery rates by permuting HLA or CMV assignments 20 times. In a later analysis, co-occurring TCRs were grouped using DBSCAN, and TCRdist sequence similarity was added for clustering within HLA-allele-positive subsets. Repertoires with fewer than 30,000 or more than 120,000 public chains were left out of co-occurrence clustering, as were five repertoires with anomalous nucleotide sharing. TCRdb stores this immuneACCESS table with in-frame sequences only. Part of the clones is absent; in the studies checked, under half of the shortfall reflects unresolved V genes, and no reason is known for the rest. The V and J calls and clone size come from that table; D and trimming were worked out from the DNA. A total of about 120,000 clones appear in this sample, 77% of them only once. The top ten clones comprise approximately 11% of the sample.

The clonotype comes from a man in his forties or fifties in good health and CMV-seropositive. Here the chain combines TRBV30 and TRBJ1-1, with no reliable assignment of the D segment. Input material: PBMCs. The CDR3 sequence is CAWAGNTEAFF. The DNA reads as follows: TGTGCCTGGGCAGGAAACACTGAAGCTTTCTTT.